This T cell receptor beta chain came from a study of control samples from healthy donors and cancer patients. The V end lost 2 bases, the J end lost 5 bases, and 13 bases lay between the germline ends. This CDR3 contains 15 residues. Germline values: CDR1 LGHNA, CDR2 YNFKEQ. Profiled with immunoSEQ multiplex PCR; TCRdb holds only in-frame clones, not every one. This sample has around 90,000 clones, with 70% to 90% found just once. The source is a woman aged 40-49 years in good health. The chain employs TRBV4-2 and TRBJ1-3, with D possibly matching TRBD1 (6 bases). Sample: blood. The DNA of the CDR3 is TGTGCCAGCAGCCAAAGGGGGGAGGGGCGAAACACCATATATTTT. Amino acid sequence: CASSQRGEGRNTIYF.